Given below is one TCR beta chain in context. The sample is drawn from a study of T cell changes during pregnancy in multiple sclerosis. V shed 5 bases and J 8 bases; nucleotides not matched to a gene: 19. This CDR3 has 20 residues. Germline V gene data show CDR1 as SGHVS and CDR2 as FQNEAQ. Assay used: immunoSEQ multiplex PCR; TCRdb lists only in-frame clones, some missing. This sample has approximately 87,000 clones, with around 90% found just once. The clonotype comes from a female donor with multiple sclerosis, enrolled in a pregnancy study. V is TRBV7-8 and J is TRBJ2-3, with 16 bases lining up with TRBD2. This specimen was CD4+ T cells from peripheral blood mononuclear cells, taken in the second trimester of pregnancy. The CDR3 DNA follows: TGTGCCAGCAGCCCCCCGGGACTAGCGGGGGGGCCGGCGGGTCTCGGTACGCAGTATTTT. Residues: CASSPPGLAGGPAGLGTQYF.